This note documents a single T cell receptor (beta chain) sequence. The antigen is not known. The germline gives CDR1 SGHNT, CDR2 YENEEA. The length of the CDR3 is 14 residues. The V gene lost 3 bases and the J gene lost 8 bases, with 13 bases spanning the gap. The sample is drawn from a study of cytomegalovirus exposure and HLA in healthy donors. Study-level points and caveats: Owing to their indistinguishability, certain V segments, notably TRBV6-2 and TRBV6-3, were excluded. Rarity characterized most TCR sequences, yet some public TCRs appeared in many donors. Researchers reported in a later analysis that common viral pathogens appeared linked to several top clusters.

The PCR was carried out with 60 Vbeta primers and 13 Jbeta primers. The repertoire was sequenced with immunoSEQ multiplex PCR; TCRdb's copy has only in-frame clones and lacks some. This sample has 100,000 or so clones, with approximately 72% found just once. The sequence was obtained from a male donor in good health and CMV-seropositive. This chain uses TRBV11-3 with TRBJ2-2; D gene uncertain. What was sequenced was PBMCs. CDR3 sequence (DNA): TGTGCCAGCAGCTTCATAGTAGAATCAGGGGAGCTGTTTTTT. Amino acid sequence: CASSFIVESGELFF.